This entry features one T cell receptor beta chain sequence. The sample originates from a study of blood T cells in healthy people across ages. Study as a whole: About one barcoded beta molecule per two T cells came from capture by template switching.

With a J-beta primer mix and a sample-barcoded 5' primer, a second PCR ran roughly 7 to 11 cycles. TCRdb fed the 5' RACE reads into MiXCR, producing one record per CDR3 protein. The sample has 1.5 million to 2 million distinct CDR3 sequences, around half seen once; the top ten hold 2% to 2.5%. The source is a middle-aged woman in good health. Sequenced input: blood.

CDR3 DNA: TGTGCCAGCAGCCTACGCGACGGTGAGCAGTTCTTC. It yields the protein CASSLRDGEQFF. The rearrangement uses TRBV11-1 and TRBJ2-1; D is uncertain. Trimming left V 5 bases short and J 9 bases short, with 11 bases between. There are 12 residues in the CDR3. Germline loops: CDR1 SGHAT, CDR2 FQDESV (reference sequence).